The clone carrying this TCR beta chain was recorded a few times. It was with a sample-barcoded 5' primer and a J-beta primer mix that a second PCR of about 6 to 12 cycles was run. TCRdb reprocessed the 5' RACE reads with MiXCR, giving one entry per CDR3 protein. This sample has roughly 1 million distinct CDR3 sequences, with roughly 24% found just once. The data derive from a study of blood T cells in healthy people across ages. CDR1 is SQVTM, CDR2 ANQGSEA, per germline. J lost 1 base, V lost 4 bases, and 2 bases had no gene match. The CDR3 totals 13 residues. This sample also belongs to another study, concerning T cells of mothers and their children. That work adds: The donor cohort consisted of three healthy Caucasian mothers and their six children.

Sequenced input: blood. The TCR comes from a girl aged 2 to 10 in good health. The J gene is TRBJ2-7, the V gene TRBV29-1; 9 positions match TRBD1. The CDR3 region has the DNA TGCAGCGTTGCTGGGACAGGGTCCTACGAGCAGTACTTC. Protein product: CSVAGTGSYEQYF.